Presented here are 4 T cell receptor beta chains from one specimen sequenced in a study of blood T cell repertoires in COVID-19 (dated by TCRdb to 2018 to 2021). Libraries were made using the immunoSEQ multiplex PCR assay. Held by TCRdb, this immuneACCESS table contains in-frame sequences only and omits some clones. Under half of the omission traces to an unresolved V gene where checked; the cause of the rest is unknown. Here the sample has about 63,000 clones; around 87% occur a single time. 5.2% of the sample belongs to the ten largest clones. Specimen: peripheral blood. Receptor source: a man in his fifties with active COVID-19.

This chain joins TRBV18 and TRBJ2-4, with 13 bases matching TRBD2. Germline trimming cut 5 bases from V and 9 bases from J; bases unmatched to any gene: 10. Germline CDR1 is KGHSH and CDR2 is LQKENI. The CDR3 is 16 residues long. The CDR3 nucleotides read TGTGCCAGCTCAACCTCCACTAGCGGGAGGGCCTCCATTCAGTACTTC. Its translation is CASSTSTSGRASIQYF.

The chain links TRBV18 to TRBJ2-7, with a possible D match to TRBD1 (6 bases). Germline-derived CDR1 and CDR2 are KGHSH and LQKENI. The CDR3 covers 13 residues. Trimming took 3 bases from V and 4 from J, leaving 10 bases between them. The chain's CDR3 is CASSPGHLYEQYF. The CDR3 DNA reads TGTGCCAGCTCACCGGGACACCTATACGAGCAGTACTTC.

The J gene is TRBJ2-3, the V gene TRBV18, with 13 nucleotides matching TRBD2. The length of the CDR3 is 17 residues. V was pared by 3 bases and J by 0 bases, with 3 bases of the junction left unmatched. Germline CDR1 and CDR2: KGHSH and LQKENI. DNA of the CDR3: TGTGCCAGCTCACCGGGACTAGCGGGAACTAGCACAGATACGCAGTATTTT. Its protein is CASSPGLAGTSTDTQYF.

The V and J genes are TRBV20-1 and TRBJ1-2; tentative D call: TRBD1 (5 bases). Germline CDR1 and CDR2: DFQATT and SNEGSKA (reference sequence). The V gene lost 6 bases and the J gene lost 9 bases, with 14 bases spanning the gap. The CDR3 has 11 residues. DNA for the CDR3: TGCAGTGCCCCGGGTCGGGGGAGCTACACCTTC. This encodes CSAPGRGSYTF.